Below, 21 T cell receptor beta chains from the same sample are listed, as sequenced in a study of cytomegalovirus exposure and HLA in healthy donors. PCR used 60 Vbeta primers and 13 Jbeta primers. TCRdb's copy holds only in-frame clones and misses some; the assay was immunoSEQ multiplex PCR. The sample shows fewer than 100,000 clones, around 74% of them seen only once. Sequenced material: PBMCs. The receptor set was obtained from a man in his forties or fifties in good health and CMV-seropositive.

The chain uses TRBV6-5 and TRBJ1-2; the match to TRBD1 covers 7 bases. This CDR3 has 12 residues. Germline V gene data show CDR1 as MNHEY and CDR2 as SVGAGI. The J segment lost 3 bases and the V segment lost 8 bases, leaving 3 bases of the junction unmatched. The CDR3 sequence: CASRTGDYGYTF. The CDR3, as DNA: TGTGCCAGCCGTACAGGGGACTATGGCTACACCTTC.

The V gene is TRBV9, the J gene TRBJ2-2; D remains ambiguous. V lost 0 bases and J 7 bases, leaving 7 bases between the germline ends. Germline V CDR1 and CDR2: SGDLS, YYNGEE. This CDR3 is built from 13 residues. The CDR3 DNA reads TGTGCCAGCAGCGTAGCTGAGCGCGGGGAGCTGTTTTTT. Translation gives CASSVAERGELFF.

This chain links TRBV2 with TRBJ1-3, with D possibly matching TRBD1 (6 bases). The CDR3 totals 15 residues. Germline CDR1 is SNHLY and CDR2 is FYNNEI. V was clipped by 2 bases and J by 4 bases, with 12 bases between them. This chain's CDR3 is CASSEQQGVGNTIYF. The CDR3 DNA reads as TGTGCCAGCAGTGAACAACAGGGTGTAGGAAACACCATATATTTT.

The chain joins TRBV5-5 to TRBJ1-5; D is unclear. From germline, CDR1 is SGHKS and CDR2 YYEKEE (reference sequence). The CDR3 covers 16 residues. V was pared by 5 bases and J by 5 bases, with 20 bases between. In nucleotides, the CDR3 is TGTGCCAGCAGAGCGGAAGGAATACAATGGGATCAGCCCCAGCATTTT. Translated: CASRAEGIQWDQPQHF.

V usage is TRBV6-5 and J usage is TRBJ2-5, with D possibly matching TRBD2 (6 bases). CDR1 and CDR2 from the germline V gene are MNHEY and SVGAGI. The CDR3 contains 14 residues. Trimming cost V 5 bases and J 5 bases, with 15 bases left between them. CDR3 residues: CASSRSFGGETQYF. DNA for the CDR3: TGTGCCAGCAGTCGTAGTTTTGGGGGGGAGACCCAGTACTTC.

The chain employs TRBV7-8 and TRBJ2-5; perhaps TRBD2 as D (7 bases). Trimming took off 1 base at V and 11 bases at J, with 17 bases between the two ends. Germline V gene lookup returns CDR1 SGHVS and CDR2 FQNEAQ. The CDR3 covers 14 residues. Written as DNA, the CDR3 is TGTGCCAGCAGCTTAGTGGTCGGGGGGCGAGGGCAGTACTTC. It codes for CASSLVVGGRGQYF.

The gene calls are TRBV5-1 and TRBJ2-2; D might be TRBD1 (6 bases). The V end was cut by 6 bases, the J end by 5 bases, with 14 bases between. This CDR3 spans 14 amino acids. Germline CDR1 and CDR2: SGHRS and YFSETQ. The CDR3, as DNA: TGCGCCAGCACCCTTACAGGGCAAACCGGGGAGCTGTTTTTT. Its translation is CASTLTGQTGELFF.

The chain links TRBV6-1 to TRBJ1-5; D unresolved. The CDR3 is 15 amino acids. Trimming cost V 5 bases and J 0 bases, with 11 bases left between them. Germline assignment: CDR1 MNHNS and CDR2 SASEGT. The CDR3 sequence: CASSPHRYSNQPQHF. In DNA form, the CDR3 reads TGTGCCAGCAGTCCGCATAGATATAGCAATCAGCCCCAGCATTTT.

CDR3 in DNA: TGTGCCACCAGCAGAGGGGTCAGGGGTGGTAATTCACCCCTCCACTTT. Translating it yields CATSRGVRGGNSPLHF. The chain couples TRBV15 to TRBJ1-6; D is perhaps TRBD1 (6 bases). V was clipped by 1 base and J by 6 bases, with 13 bases between them. Germline CDR1 and CDR2: LNHNV and YYDKDF (reference sequence). The CDR3 is 16 residues long.

This clone was detected only once. The chain joins TRBV5-1 to TRBJ2-5; possibly TRBD1 for D (5 bases). The DNA matches TRBJ2-7 better at its end, which makes the J call doubtful. The CDR3 has 12 amino acids. CDR1 is SGHRS and CDR2 is YFSETQ in the germline V gene. The CDR3 DNA follows: TGCGCCAGCAGCTTAGGGGCCTACGAGCAGTACTTC. Encoded protein: CASSLGAYEQYF.

This sequence joins TRBV6-5 and TRBJ2-5, with 8 nucleotides matching TRBD1. With the DNA end fitting TRBJ2-7 better, the J assignment may be wrong. There are 14 residues in the CDR3. Germline assignment: CDR1 MNHEY and CDR2 SVGAGI. The CDR3 region has the DNA TGTGCCAGCAGGACAGGGGAGGCCTTCTACGAGCAGTACTTC. Its translation: CASRTGEAFYEQYF.

In this sample, this clone turned up once. V is TRBV2 and J is TRBJ2-1; 8 nucleotides line up with TRBD2. The CDR3 has 16 amino acids. CDR1 is SNHLY and CDR2 is FYNNEI in the germline V gene. J was trimmed by 4 bases and V by 6 bases; bases with no gene match: 11. The CDR3 loop is CASRGSRGGLYNEQFF. CDR3 nucleotides: TGTGCCAGCAGGGGATCCCGGGGGGGCCTGTACAATGAGCAGTTCTTC.

This clone was counted between two and nine times. This chain uses TRBV18 with TRBJ2-1, with TRBD2 matching over 9 bases. Germline assignment: CDR1 KGHSH and CDR2 LQKENI. Losses at the gene ends were 3 bases for V and 8 bases for J; bases not matched to a gene: 11. This CDR3 has 16 residues. CDR3 in amino acids: CASSPLAGARGDEQFF. The CDR3 DNA reads as TGTGCCAGCTCACCCTTAGCGGGAGCCCGGGGGGATGAGCAGTTCTTC.

The chain uses TRBV6-1 and TRBJ1-2; possible D gene TRBD1, 5 bases. Germline V gives CDR1 MNHNS, CDR2 SASEGT. CDR3 length: 14 amino acids. V lost 8 bases, J lost 6 bases, and 19 bases lay in between. The CDR3 loop is CASGGWGRDDGYTF. As DNA, the CDR3 is TGTGCCAGCGGGGGGTGGGGCAGGGACGATGGCTACACCTTC.

The chain carries TRBV28 and TRBJ2-5; 7 nucleotides agree with TRBD1. The CDR3 totals 15 residues. CDR1 is MDHEN, CDR2 SYDVKM, per germline. V shed 5 bases and J 3 bases; nucleotides not matched to a gene: 9. CDR3 amino acids: CASSLPGTVKETQYF. The CDR3 coding sequence is TGTGCCAGCAGTCTCCCTGGGACAGTTAAAGAGACCCAGTACTTC.

CDR3 sequence reads: CASSLGTSRYEQYF. The CDR3 nucleotides are TGTGCCAGCAGCTTGGGGACTAGCCGCTACGAGCAGTACTTC. The chain employs TRBV5-4 and TRBJ2-7; 8 bases map to TRBD2. After removal of 0 bases from V and 3 bases from J, the junction contained 2 bases not matched to a gene. Per germline, CDR1 SGHNT and CDR2 YYREEE (reference sequence). There are 14 residues in the CDR3.

The chain recombines TRBV5-5 with TRBJ2-3, with D possibly TRBD2 on 5 matching bases. Germline lookup yields CDR1 SGHKS and CDR2 YYEKEE (reference sequence). The CDR3 contains 15 residues. The ends were cut back, 0 bases at V and 0 bases at J, with 8 bases in the middle. In DNA, the CDR3 is TGTGCCAGCAGCTTGGTCGGGGAGAGCACAGATACGCAGTATTTT. The encoded protein is CASSLVGESTDTQYF.

The genes are TRBV13 and TRBJ2-3; 8 nucleotides line up with TRBD2. The CDR3 is 15 amino acids. J was trimmed by 6 bases and V by 4 bases; bases with no gene match: 9. Germline V gene sequence: CDR1 PRHDT, CDR2 FYEKMQ (reference sequence). The CDR3 DNA reads TGTGCCAGCAGCTCCCGGGCGGGGGGAAGGGATACGCAGTATTTT. Amino acid sequence: CASSSRAGGRDTQYF.

In DNA, the CDR3 is TGTGCCGGACGAGCGGGAGGTAGCTACAATGAGCAGTTCTTC. Its translation: CAGRAGGSYNEQFF. V and J are TRBV28 and TRBJ2-1; 9 positions match TRBD2. The CDR3 runs to 14 residues. With 11 bases clipped from V and 3 bases from J, the junction kept 8 bases outside the gene matches. The germline V gene has CDR1 MDHEN and CDR2 SYDVKM.

The chain recombines TRBV11-2 with TRBJ2-7, with D unresolved. CDR1 is SGHAT and CDR2 is FQNNGV in the germline V gene. The V and J ends lost 2 bases and 4 bases respectively, with 6 bases between them. This CDR3 contains 12 residues. CDR3 loop: CASSLNSYEQYF. CDR3 coding DNA: TGTGCCAGCAGCTTAAACTCGTACGAGCAGTACTTC.

The chain links TRBV11-2 to TRBJ2-1, with D possibly TRBD2 on 6 matching bases. V lost 5 bases and J 9 bases, leaving 17 bases between the germline ends. This CDR3 contains 14 residues. Germline V gives CDR1 SGHAT, CDR2 FQNNGV. This CDR3 reads CASSTRDWRAEQFF. For the CDR3, the DNA is TGTGCCAGCAGCACCAGGGACTGGAGGGCTGAGCAGTTCTTC.